This TCR beta chain was retrieved from a study of early T cells in non-severe SARS-CoV-2 infection. Only a few counts were recorded for this clonotype. The germline CDR1 and CDR2 sequences are SNHLY and FYNNEI. CDR3 length: 15 amino acids. V lost 7 bases to trimming and J lost 5 bases; unmatched junction nucleotides: 7. TCRdb re-derived calls from the 5' RACE reads in MiXCR, one entry per CDR3 protein. This sample yields approximately 50,000 distinct CDR3 sequences, of which 12% are seen a single time; about 1.3% belongs to the top ten. This TCR was recovered from an adult who was a healthcare worker with PCR-confirmed SARS-CoV-2 infection or an uninfected control (not recorded which). The chain couples TRBV2 to TRBJ2-2, with 10 positions matching TRBD2. Sequenced material: whole blood. The CDR3 nucleotides are TGTGCCAGCACCAGGACTAGCGGCGATACCGGGGAGCTGTTTTTT. This encodes CASTRTSGDTGELFF.